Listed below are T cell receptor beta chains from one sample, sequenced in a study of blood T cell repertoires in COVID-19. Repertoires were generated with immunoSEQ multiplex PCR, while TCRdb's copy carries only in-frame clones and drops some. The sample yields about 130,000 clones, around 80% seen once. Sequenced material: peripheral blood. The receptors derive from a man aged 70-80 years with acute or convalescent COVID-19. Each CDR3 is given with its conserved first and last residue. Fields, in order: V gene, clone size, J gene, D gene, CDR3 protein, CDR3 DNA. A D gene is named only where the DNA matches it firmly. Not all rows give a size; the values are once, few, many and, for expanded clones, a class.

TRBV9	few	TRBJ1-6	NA	CASSVTGKLNSPLHF	TGTGCCAGCAGCGTAACAGGGAAACTTAATTCACCCCTCCACTTT
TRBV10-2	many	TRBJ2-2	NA	CASSFSRGNTGELFF	TGCGCCAGCAGTTTTAGCAGGGGCAACACCGGGGAGCTGTTTTTT
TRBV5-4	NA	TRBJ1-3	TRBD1	CASSPEGARGNTIYF	TGTGCCAGCAGCCCGGAGGGGGCGCGGGGAAACACCATATATTTT
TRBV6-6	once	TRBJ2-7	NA	CASQRRVGLYF	TGTGCCAGCCAGAGGAGGGTGGGCTTGTACTTC
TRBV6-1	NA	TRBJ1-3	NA	CASSEQGYSGNTIYF	TGTGCCAGCAGTGAACAGGGCTACTCTGGAAACACCATATATTTT
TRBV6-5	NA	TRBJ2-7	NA	CASSPGQSAGEQYF	TGTGCCAGCAGTCCGGGACAATCGGCTGGCGAGCAGTACTTC
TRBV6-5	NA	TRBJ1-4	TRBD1	CASREGQGNEKLFF	TGTGCCAGCAGGGAGGGACAGGGAAATGAAAAACTGTTTTTT
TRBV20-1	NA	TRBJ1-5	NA	CSASPGNQPQHF	TGCAGTGCTAGTCCGGGTAATCAGCCCCAGCATTTT
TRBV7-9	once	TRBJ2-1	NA	CASSLFRGADEQFF	TGTGCCAGCAGCTTATTTCGAGGCGCAGATGAGCAGTTCTTC
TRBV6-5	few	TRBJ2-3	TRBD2	CASSAGTSGADTQYF	TGTGCCAGCAGCGCCGGGACTAGCGGGGCAGATACGCAGTATTTT
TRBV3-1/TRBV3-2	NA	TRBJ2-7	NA	CASSQTGNVEQYF	TGTGCCAGCAGCCAAACAGGGAACGTCGAGCAGTACTTC
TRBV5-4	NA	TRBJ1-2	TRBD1	CASSGTGLYGYTF	TGTGCCAGCAGCGGGACAGGCCTCTATGGCTACACCTTC
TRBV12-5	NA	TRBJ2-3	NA	CASGLRHHPAADTQYF	TGTGCTAGTGGTTTGCGCCATCACCCGGCGGCAGATACGCAGTATTTT
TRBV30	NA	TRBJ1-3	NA	CAWSVDSYSGNTIYF	TGTGCCTGGAGTGTGGACAGCTACTCTGGAAACACCATATATTTT
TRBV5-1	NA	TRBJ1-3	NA	CASSLGYGGNTIYF	TGCGCCAGCAGCTTGGGATACGGTGGAAACACCATATATTTT
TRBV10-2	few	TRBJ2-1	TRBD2	CATMYGLAGGHNEQFF	TGCGCCACCATGTACGGACTAGCGGGGGGGCACAATGAGCAGTTCTTC
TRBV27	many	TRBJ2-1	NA	CARGGDDNEQFF	TGTGCCAGAGGCGGGGACGACAATGAGCAGTTCTTC
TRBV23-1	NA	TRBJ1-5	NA	CASSHSGQGYDQSAPRGPQHF	TGCGCCAGCAGTCACTCGGGACAAGGCTATGATCAATCAGCCCCACGGGGTCCCCAGCATTTT
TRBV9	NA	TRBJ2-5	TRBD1	CASSPTPTTGGKETQYF	TGTGCCAGCAGCCCCACGCCTACGACAGGGGGGAAAGAGACCCAGTACTTC
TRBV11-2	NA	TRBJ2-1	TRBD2	CASSLELAGGHNEQFF	TGTGCCAGCAGCTTAGAACTAGCGGGGGGGCACAATGAGCAGTTCTTC
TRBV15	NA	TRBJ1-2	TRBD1	CATSRKGAGGYTF	TGTGCCACCAGCAGGAAGGGGGCTGGTGGCTACACCTTC
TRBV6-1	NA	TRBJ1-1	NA	CASSESVLNTEAFF	TGTGCCAGCAGTGAATCGGTATTGAACACTGAAGCTTTCTTT
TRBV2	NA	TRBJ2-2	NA	CASSRTLDTGELFF	TGTGCCAGCAGTCGTACTCTCGACACCGGGGAGCTGTTTTTT
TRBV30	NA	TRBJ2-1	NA	CAWRQASEQFF	TGTGCCTGGAGGCAGGCCTCCGAGCAGTTCTTC
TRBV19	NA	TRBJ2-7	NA	CASSIALPREQYF	TGTGCCAGTAGTATCGCCCTTCCTCGGGAGCAGTACTTC
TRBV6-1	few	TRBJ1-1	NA	CASSEDGGGNWNTEAFF	TGTGCCAGCAGTGAAGATGGCGGGGGCAACTGGAACACTGAAGCTTTCTTT
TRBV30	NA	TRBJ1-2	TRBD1	CACPDFDRGRNYGYTF	TGTGCCTGCCCGGACTTTGACAGGGGGCGAAACTATGGCTACACCTTC
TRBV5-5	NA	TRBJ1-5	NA	CASSLRWAVKPQHF	TGTGCCAGCAGCTTGCGCTGGGCCGTAAAGCCCCAGCATTTT
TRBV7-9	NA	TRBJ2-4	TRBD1	CASSLLRTGRAKNIQYF	TGTGCCAGCAGCCTACTGCGGACAGGAAGGGCCAAAAACATTCAGTACTTC
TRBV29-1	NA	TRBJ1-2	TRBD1	CSVPPGQGPDYYGYTF	TGCAGCGTTCCTCCGGGACAGGGGCCCGATTACTATGGCTACACCTTC
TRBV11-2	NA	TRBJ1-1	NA	CASSSPGRDTEAFF	TGTGCCAGCAGTTCTCCTGGGAGGGACACTGAAGCTTTCTTT
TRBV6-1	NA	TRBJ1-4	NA	CASSERSFANEKLFF	TGTGCCAGCAGTGAAAGGAGCTTCGCTAATGAAAAACTGTTTTTT
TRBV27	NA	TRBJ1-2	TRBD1	CASSLVGTGIGESYGYTF	TGTGCCAGCAGTTTAGTCGGGACAGGGATAGGAGAGTCCTATGGCTACACCTTC
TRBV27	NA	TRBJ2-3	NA	CASSFAATSSTDTQYF	TGTGCCAGCAGTTTCGCGGCGACCTCTAGCACAGATACGCAGTATTTT
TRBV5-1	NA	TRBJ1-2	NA	CASSRRSSGDNYGYTF	TGCGCCAGCAGCCGCAGATCTTCGGGGGATAACTATGGCTACACCTTC
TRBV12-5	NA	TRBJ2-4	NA	CASGLDRQVQYF	TGTGCTAGTGGTTTGGACCGACAGGTTCAGTACTTC
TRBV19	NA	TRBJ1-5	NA	CASSMASSNQPQHF	TGTGCCAGTAGTATGGCTTCATCCAATCAGCCCCAGCATTTT
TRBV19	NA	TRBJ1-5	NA	CASSIRGVGQPQHF	TGTGCCAGTAGTATCCGGGGGGTGGGACAGCCCCAGCATTTT
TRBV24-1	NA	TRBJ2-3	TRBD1	CATSDFGQGSTDTQYF	TGTGCCACCAGTGATTTTGGACAGGGAAGCACAGATACGCAGTATTTT
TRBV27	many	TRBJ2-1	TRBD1	CASSPVGTGGPDEQFF	TGTGCCAGCAGTCCAGTGGGGACAGGGGGACCTGATGAGCAGTTCTTC
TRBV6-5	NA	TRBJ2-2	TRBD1	CATQGAGQAGELFF	TGTGCCACCCAGGGGGCCGGTCAAGCCGGGGAGCTGTTTTTT
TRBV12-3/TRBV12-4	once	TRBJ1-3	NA	CASRQSSGNTIYF	TGTGCCAGCAGACAGAGCTCTGGAAACACCATATATTTT
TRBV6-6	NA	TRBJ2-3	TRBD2	CASTNKAGGLSDTQYF	TGTGCCAGCACCAACAAAGCGGGGGGGCTTTCGGATACGCAGTATTTT
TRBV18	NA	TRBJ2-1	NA	CASSPPNGLLGEQFF	TGTGCCAGCTCACCACCTAATGGACTCCTTGGTGAGCAGTTCTTC
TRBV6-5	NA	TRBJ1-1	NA	CASESGSMNTEAFF	TGTGCCAGCGAATCGGGGTCCATGAACACTGAAGCTTTCTTT
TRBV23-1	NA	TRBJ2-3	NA	CASSQSEGPHTDTQYF	TGCGCCAGCAGTCAATCGGAGGGCCCCCACACAGATACGCAGTATTTT
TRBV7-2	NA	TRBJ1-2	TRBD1	CASSPGQGIYGYTF	TGTGCCAGCAGCCCGGGACAGGGGATCTATGGCTACACCTTC
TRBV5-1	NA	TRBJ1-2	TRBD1	CASSLDRGNYGYTF	TGCGCCAGCAGCTTGGACAGGGGAAACTATGGCTACACCTTC
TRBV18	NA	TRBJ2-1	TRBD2	CASSPPSGGAREQFF	TGTGCCAGCTCACCACCGAGCGGGGGGGCTCGGGAGCAGTTCTTC
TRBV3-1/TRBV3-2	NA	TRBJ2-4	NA	CASSQDWLALGIQYF	TGTGCCAGCAGCCAAGACTGGCTAGCGCTTGGGATTCAGTACTTC
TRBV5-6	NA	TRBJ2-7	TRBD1	CASRGDRGPYEQYF	TGTGCCAGCAGGGGGGACAGGGGCCCCTACGAGCAGTACTTC
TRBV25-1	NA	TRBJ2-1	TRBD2	CASSTSGEVNEQFF	TGTGCCAGCTCAACTAGCGGGGAGGTAAATGAGCAGTTCTTC
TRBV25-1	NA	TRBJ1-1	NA	CASSVPRGGAFF	TGTGCCAGCAGTGTACCTCGGGGGGGAGCTTTCTTT
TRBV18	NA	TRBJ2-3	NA	CASSPSRLPDTQYF	TGTGCCAGCTCACCAAGCAGGTTACCAGATACGCAGTATTTT
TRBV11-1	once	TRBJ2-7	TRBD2	CASSFLAGEHYEQYF	TGTGCCAGCAGCTTCTTAGCGGGGGAGCACTACGAGCAGTACTTC
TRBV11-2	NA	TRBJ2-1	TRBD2	CASSSLGGVYNEQFF	TGTGCCAGCAGCTCCCTGGGGGGGGTATACAATGAGCAGTTCTTC
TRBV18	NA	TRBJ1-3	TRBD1	CTSSPGSDRAGNTIYF	TGTACCAGCTCACCAGGATCCGACAGGGCTGGAAACACCATATATTTT